The 4 T cell receptor beta chains below come from one sample, sequenced in a study of blood T cell repertoires in COVID-19 (dated by TCRdb to 2020 to 2021). The library was produced with the immunoSEQ multiplex PCR assay. TCRdb retrieved this table from immuneACCESS and kept in-frame rearrangements only. Not all clones are present; in checked studies, unresolved V genes account for under half, and no reason is known for the remainder. The sample data list tens of thousands of clones, and about 90% of these were observed just once. The top ten clones comprise more than 8% of the sample. Sequencing was carried out using peripheral blood. The receptors come from a man aged 55 to 70 with active COVID-19.

In its sample, this clone ranks as large (0.1 to 1%). This rearrangement joins TRBV4-2 to TRBJ2-7; a weak D match, TRBD2 (10 bases). CDR3 length: 19 residues. CDR1 LGHNA and CDR2 YNFKEQ come from the germline V gene. V lost 8 bases to trimming and J lost 0 bases, with 29 bases between them. The CDR3 nucleotides read TGTGCCAGCGGGACAGGGATGATAGCGGGAGGCCCAAACTCCTACGAGCAGTACTTC. Protein sequence: CASGTGMIAGGPNSYEQYF.

J is TRBJ2-7 and V is TRBV29-1; a weak D match, TRBD2 (5 bases). V was cut by 3 bases and J by 2 bases, with 14 bases left in between. The CDR3 runs 14 residues. Germline assignment: CDR1 SQVTM and CDR2 ANQGSEA. CDR3 residues: CSVDPAEATYEQYF. DNA for the CDR3: TGCAGCGTTGATCCCGCGGAGGCTACCTACGAGCAGTACTTC.

The chain recombines TRBV5-4 with TRBJ2-1; TRBD1 agrees at 10 bases. This CDR3 spans 15 amino acids. The germline CDR1 and CDR2 sequences are SGHNT and YYREEE (reference sequence). The V segment lost 0 bases and the J segment 6 bases; nucleotides outside the gene matches: 3. This CDR3 is CASSLGQGAGNEQFF. CDR3 bases: TGTGCCAGCAGCTTGGGACAGGGGGCAGGCAATGAGCAGTTCTTC.

The chain carries TRBV13 and TRBJ2-5; 8 bases are a match to TRBD2. Trimming at V came to 5 bases and at J to 1 base, leaving 3 bases not matched to a gene. Looked up from germline, CDR1 is PRHDT and CDR2 is FYEKMQ (reference sequence). The CDR3 has 14 residues. The CDR3 sequence is CASSHAGGQETQYF. The CDR3 DNA reads TGTGCCAGCAGCCACGCGGGGGGCCAAGAGACCCAGTACTTC.